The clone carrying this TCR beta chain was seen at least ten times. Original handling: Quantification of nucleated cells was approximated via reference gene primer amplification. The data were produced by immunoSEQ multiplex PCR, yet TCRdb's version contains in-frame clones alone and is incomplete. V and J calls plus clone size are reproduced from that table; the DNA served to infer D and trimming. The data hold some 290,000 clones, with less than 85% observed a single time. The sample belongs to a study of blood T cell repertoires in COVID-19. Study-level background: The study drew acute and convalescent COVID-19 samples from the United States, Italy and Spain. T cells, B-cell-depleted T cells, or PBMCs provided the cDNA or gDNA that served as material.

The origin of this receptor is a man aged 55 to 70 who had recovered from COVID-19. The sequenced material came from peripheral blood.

CDR3 protein: CSASGVAGYNEQFF. Here the CDR3 DNA reads TGCAGTGCTAGTGGAGTAGCGGGCTACAATGAGCAGTTCTTC. V and J are TRBV20-1 and TRBJ2-1, with 7 positions matching TRBD2. The CDR3 length is 14 residues. With V trimmed by 3 bases and J by 3 bases, 5 bases remained unmatched. CDR1 and CDR2 (germline): DFQATT, SNEGSKA (reference sequence).